The present entry profiles one TCR beta chain with its context. As yet, its antigen is unknown. Researchers ran the PCR with 60 Vbeta and 13 Jbeta primers. Assay: immunoSEQ multiplex PCR; the TCRdb copy retains only in-frame clones and omits some. The data contain about 65,000 clones, around 73% of them singletons. The sample belongs to a study of cytomegalovirus exposure and HLA in healthy donors. Study observations and caveats: TCR beta V segments were, for the most part, productive about 87% or about 30% of the time in an earlier analysis. Sequencing had likely introduced a cluster of highly shared sequence variants as an artifact. Reportedly, cytomegalovirus status was diagnosed with high sensitivity and specificity.

The sample taken for sequencing was PBMCs. This clonotype was sampled from a girl between 5 and 17 years old in good health and CMV-seropositive.

In DNA, the CDR3 is TGTGCCAGCGGGGCTGTCGGGGGCTCCTACGAGCAGTACTTC. Translating gives CASGAVGGSYEQYF. The chain carries TRBV28 and TRBJ2-7, with D perhaps matching TRBD2 (6 bases). With 8 bases removed from V and 0 bases from J, the gap between germline ends came to 14 bases. The CDR3 loop spans 14 amino acids. Looked up from germline, CDR1 is MDHEN and CDR2 is SYDVKM.